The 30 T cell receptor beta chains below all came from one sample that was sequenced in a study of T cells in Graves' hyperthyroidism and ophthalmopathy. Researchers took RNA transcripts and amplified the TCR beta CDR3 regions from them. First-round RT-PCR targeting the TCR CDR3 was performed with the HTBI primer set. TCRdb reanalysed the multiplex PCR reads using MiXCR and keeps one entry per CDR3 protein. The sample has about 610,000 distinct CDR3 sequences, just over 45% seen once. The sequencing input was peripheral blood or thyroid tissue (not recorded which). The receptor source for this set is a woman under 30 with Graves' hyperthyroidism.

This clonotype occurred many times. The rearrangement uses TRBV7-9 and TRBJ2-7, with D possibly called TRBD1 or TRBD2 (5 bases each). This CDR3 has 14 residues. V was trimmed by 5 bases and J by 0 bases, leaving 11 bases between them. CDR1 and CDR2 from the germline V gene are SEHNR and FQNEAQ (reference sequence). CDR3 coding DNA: TGTGCCAGCAGCCGGGACGGCTACTCCTACGAGCAGTACTTC. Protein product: CASSRDGYSYEQYF.

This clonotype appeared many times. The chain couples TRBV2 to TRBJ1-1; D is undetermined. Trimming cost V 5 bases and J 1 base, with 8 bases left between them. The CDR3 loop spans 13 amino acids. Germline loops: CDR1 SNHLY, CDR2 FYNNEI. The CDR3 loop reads CASSPRRNTEAFF. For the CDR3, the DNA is TGTGCCAGCAGTCCCAGACGGAACACTGAAGCTTTCTTT.

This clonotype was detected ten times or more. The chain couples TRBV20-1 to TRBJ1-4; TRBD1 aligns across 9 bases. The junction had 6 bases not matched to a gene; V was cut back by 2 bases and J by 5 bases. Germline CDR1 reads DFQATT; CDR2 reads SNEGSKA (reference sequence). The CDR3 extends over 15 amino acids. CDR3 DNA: TGCAGTGCTAGAAAATCCGGGACAGGGAATGAAAAACTGTTTTTT. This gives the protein CSARKSGTGNEKLFF.

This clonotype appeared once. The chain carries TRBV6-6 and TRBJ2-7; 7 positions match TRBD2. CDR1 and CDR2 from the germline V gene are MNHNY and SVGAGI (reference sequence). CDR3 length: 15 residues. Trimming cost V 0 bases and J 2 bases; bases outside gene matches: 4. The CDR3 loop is CASSYSKGGTYEQYF. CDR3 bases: TGTGCCAGCAGTTACTCGAAGGGAGGGACCTACGAGCAGTACTTC.

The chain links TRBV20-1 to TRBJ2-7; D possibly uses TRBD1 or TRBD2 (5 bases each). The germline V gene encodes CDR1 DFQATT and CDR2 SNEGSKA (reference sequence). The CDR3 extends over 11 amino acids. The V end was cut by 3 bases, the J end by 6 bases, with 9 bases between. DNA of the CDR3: TGCAGTGCTAGCGGGACGACCGAGCAGTACTTC. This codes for CSASGTTEQYF.

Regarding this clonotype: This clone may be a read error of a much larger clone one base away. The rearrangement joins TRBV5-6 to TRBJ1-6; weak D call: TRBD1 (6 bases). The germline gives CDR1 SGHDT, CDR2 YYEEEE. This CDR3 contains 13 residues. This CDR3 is CTSSENRVSPLHF. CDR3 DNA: TGTACCAGCAGCGAGAACAGGGTGTCACCCCTCCACTTT. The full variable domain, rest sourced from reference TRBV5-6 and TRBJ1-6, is DAGVTQSPTHLIKTRGQQVTLRCSPKSGHDTVSWYQQALGQGPQFIFQYYEEEERQRGNFPDRFSGHQFPNYSSELNVNALLLGDSALYLCTSSENRVSPLHFGNGTRLTVT.

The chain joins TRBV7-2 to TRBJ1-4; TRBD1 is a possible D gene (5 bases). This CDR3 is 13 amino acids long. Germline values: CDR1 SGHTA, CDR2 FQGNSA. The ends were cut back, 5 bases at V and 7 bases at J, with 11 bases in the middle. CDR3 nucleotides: TGTGCCAGCAGCGCCCTTGGGGGTGAAAAACTGTTTTTT. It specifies CASSALGGEKLFF.

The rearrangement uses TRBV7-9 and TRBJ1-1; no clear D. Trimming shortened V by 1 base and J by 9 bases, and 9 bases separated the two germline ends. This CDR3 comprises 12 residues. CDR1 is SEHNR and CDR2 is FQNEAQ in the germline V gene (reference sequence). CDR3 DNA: TGTGCCAGCAGCTTAGAAAGCGGGAAAGCTTTCTTT. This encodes CASSLESGKAFF.

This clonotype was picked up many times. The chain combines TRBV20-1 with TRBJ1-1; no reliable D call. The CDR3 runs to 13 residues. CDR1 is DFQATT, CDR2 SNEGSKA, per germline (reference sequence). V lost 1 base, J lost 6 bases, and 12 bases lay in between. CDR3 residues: CSARAPGFAEAFF. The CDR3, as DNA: TGCAGTGCTAGAGCTCCGGGGTTCGCTGAAGCTTTCTTT.

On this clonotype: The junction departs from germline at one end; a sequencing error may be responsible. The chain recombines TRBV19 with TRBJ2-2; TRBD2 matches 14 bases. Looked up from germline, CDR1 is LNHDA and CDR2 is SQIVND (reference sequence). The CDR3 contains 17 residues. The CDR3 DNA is TGTGCCAGTAGTCGCAGACTAGCGGGAGGGACCTACAATGAGCAGTTTTTT. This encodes CASSRRLAGGTYNEQFF.

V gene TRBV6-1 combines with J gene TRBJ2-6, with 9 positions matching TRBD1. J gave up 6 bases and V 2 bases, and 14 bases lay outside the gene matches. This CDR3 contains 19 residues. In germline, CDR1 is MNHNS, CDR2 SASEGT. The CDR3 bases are TGTGCCAGCAGTGAATTCGTCGGGACAGGGAGATTCCTGGCCAACGTCCTGACTTTC. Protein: CASSEFVGTGRFLANVLTF.

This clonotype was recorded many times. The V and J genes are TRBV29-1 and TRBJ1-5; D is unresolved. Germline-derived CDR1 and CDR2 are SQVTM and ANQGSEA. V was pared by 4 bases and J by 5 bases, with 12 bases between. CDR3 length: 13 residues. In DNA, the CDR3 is TGCAGCGTTGCTTCAGAGCCCTATCAGCCCCAGCATTTT. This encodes CSVASEPYQPQHF.

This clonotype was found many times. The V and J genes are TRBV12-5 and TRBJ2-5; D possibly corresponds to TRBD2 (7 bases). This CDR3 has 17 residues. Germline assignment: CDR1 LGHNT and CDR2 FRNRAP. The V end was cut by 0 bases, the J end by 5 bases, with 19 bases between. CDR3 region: CASGLVGGGGPVETQYF. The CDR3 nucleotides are TGTGCTAGTGGTTTGGTAGGAGGGGGAGGGCCTGTGGAGACCCAGTACTTC.

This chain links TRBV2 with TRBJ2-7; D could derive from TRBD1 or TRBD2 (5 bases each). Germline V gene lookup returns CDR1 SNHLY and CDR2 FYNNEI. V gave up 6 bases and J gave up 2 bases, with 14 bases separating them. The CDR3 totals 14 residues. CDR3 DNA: TGTGCCAGCAGCGTAGAGGGGAGCGCCTACGAGCAGTACTTC. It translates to CASSVEGSAYEQYF.

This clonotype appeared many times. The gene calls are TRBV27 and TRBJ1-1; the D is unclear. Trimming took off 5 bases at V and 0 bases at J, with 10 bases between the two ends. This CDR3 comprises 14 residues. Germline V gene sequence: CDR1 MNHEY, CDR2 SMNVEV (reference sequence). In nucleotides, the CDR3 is TGTGCCAGCAGTCGCAGGACCCTGAACACTGAAGCTTTCTTT. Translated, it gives CASSRRTLNTEAFF.

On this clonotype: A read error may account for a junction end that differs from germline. CDR3 in DNA: TGTGCCAGCAGCCCAGACAGAAGCAATCAGCCCCGGCATTTT. Its protein is CASSPDRSNQPRHF. The chain combines TRBV7-2 with TRBJ1-5, with D possibly matching TRBD1 (5 bases). Germline V lookup: CDR1 SGHTA, CDR2 FQGNSA. CDR3 length equals 14 residues.

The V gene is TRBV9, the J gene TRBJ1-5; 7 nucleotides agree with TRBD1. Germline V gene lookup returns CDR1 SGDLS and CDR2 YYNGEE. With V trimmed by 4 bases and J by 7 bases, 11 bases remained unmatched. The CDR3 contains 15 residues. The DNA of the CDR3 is TGTGCCAGCAGCCTGGACATGGGCAGGGGGCAGCCCCAGCATTTT. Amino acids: CASSLDMGRGQPQHF.

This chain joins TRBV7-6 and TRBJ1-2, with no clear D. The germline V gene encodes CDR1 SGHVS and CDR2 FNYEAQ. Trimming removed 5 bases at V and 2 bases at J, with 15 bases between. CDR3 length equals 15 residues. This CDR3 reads CASSPGYEQNYGYTF. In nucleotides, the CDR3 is TGTGCCAGCAGCCCCGGTTACGAGCAGAACTATGGCTACACCTTC.

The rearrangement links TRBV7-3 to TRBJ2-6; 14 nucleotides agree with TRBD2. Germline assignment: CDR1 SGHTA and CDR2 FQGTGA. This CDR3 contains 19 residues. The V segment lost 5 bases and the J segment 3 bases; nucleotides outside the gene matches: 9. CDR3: CASSQRGTSGSFGANVLTF. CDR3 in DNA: TGTGCCAGCAGCCAAAGGGGGACTAGCGGGAGTTTTGGGGCCAACGTCCTGACTTTC.

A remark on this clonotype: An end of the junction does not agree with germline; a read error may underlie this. CDR3 loop: CSSYSIMTGLSF. The CDR3 nucleotides read TGCAGCAGTTACTCGATTATGACAGGGCTCTCCTTC. V is TRBV29-1 and J is TRBJ1-2, with 7 nucleotides matching TRBD1. The CDR3 is 12 residues long. The V gene's germline CDR1 is SQVTM and CDR2 ANQGSEA.

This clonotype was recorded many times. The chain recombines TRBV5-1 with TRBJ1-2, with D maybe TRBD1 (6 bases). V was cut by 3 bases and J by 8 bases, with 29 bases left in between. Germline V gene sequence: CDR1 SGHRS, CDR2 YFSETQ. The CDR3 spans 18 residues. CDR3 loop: CASSSIKDGTRWDIGYTF. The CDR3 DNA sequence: TGCGCCAGCAGCTCGATTAAAGATGGGACACGGTGGGACATCGGCTACACCTTC.

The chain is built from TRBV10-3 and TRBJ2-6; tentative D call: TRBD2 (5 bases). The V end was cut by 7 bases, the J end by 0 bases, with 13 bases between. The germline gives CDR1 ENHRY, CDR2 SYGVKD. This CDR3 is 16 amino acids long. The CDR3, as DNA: TGTGCCATCACTGGGGAGAGGAACTCTGGGGCCAACGTCCTGACTTTC. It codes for CAITGERNSGANVLTF.

Here the CDR3 DNA reads TGTGCCAGCAGTGAAGCTAGCGGGAGCCCAGATACGCAGTATTTT. This translates into CASSEASGSPDTQYF. This chain links TRBV6-6 with TRBJ2-3; 10 bases are a match to TRBD2. The CDR3 runs to 15 residues. Germline-derived CDR1 and CDR2 are MNHNY and SVGAGI (reference sequence). The J segment lost 4 bases and the V segment lost 5 bases, leaving 6 bases of the junction unmatched.

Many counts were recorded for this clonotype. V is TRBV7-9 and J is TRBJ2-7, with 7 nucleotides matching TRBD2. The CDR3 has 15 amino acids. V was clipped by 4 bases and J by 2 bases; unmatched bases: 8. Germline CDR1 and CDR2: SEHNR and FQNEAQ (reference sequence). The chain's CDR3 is CASSYHRDYTYEQYF. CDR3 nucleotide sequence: TGTGCCAGCAGCTATCACCGGGACTACACCTACGAGCAGTACTTC.

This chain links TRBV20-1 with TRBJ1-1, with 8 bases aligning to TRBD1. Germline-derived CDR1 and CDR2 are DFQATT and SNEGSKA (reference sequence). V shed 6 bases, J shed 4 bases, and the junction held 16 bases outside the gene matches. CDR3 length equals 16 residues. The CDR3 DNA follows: TGCAGTGCCCGAGAGGACGGGACAGGTGTTATCACTGAAGCTTTCTTT. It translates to CSAREDGTGVITEAFF.

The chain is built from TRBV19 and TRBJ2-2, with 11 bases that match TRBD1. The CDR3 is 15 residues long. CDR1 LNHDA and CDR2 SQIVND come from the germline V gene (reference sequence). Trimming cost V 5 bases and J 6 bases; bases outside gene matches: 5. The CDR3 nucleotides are TGTGCCAGTAGTGCCCAGGGACAGGGGGCCGGGGAGCTGTTTTTT. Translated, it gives CASSAQGQGAGELFF.

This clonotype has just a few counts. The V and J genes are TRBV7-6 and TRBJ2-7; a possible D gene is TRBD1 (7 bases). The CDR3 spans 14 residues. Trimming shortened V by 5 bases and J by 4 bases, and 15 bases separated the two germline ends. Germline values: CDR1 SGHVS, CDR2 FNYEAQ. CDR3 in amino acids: CASSRGDREYEQYF. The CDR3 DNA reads TGTGCCAGCAGCAGGGGGGACAGAGAATACGAGCAGTACTTC.

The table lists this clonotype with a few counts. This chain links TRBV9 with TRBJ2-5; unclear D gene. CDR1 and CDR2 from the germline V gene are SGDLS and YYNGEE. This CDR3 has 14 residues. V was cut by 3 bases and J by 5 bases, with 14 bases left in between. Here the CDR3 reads CASSADGIMETQYF. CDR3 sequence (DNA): TGTGCCAGCAGCGCTGATGGGATTATGGAGACCCAGTACTTC. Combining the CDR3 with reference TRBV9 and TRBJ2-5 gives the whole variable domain DSGVTQTPKHLITATGQRVTLRCSPRSGDLSVYWYQQSLDQGLQFLIQYYNGEERAKGNILERFSAQQFPDLHSELNLSSLELGDSALYFCASSADGIMETQYFGPGTRLLVL.

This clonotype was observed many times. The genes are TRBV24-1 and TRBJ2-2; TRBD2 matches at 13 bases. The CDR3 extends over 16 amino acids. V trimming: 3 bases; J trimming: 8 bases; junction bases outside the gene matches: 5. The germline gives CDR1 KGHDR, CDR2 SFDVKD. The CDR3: CATSDTGTSGKGELFF. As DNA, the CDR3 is TGTGCCACCAGTGATACCGGGACTAGCGGGAAAGGGGAGCTGTTTTTT.

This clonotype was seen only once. CDR3 coding DNA: TGTGCCAGCAGTTTCACCGGGACAGGAGTGAACACTGAAGCTTTCTTT. Protein product: CASSFTGTGVNTEAFF. The chain uses TRBV7-3 and TRBJ1-1, with 8 positions matching TRBD1. The CDR3 covers 16 residues. In germline, CDR1 is SGHTA, CDR2 FQGTGA. With V trimmed by 6 bases and J by 0 bases, 9 bases remained unmatched.